A single sample gave rise to the 15 T cell receptor beta chains below, sequenced in a study of response to subunit inactivated influenza vaccine. TCRdb fed the RT-PCR reads into MiXCR, producing one record per CDR3 protein. Of 300,000 to 350,000 distinct CDR3 sequences listed, about 20% are singletons. The source material was PBMCs from blood, sampled 21 months after vaccination. The receptors originated from a man between 50 and 69 years old who received an inactivated influenza vaccine.

V and J are TRBV20-1 and TRBJ2-1; no clear D. The V gene lost 4 bases and the J gene lost 3 bases, with 10 bases spanning the gap. Germline V lookup: CDR1 DFQATT, CDR2 SNEGSKA (reference sequence). The CDR3 totals 13 residues. DNA for the CDR3: TGCAGTGCTATCCGGGTTTACTACAATGAGCAGTTCTTC. This codes for CSAIRVYYNEQFF.

V usage is TRBV6-5 and J usage is TRBJ1-5; 9 nucleotides match TRBD1. The CDR3 is made up of 16 amino acids. Per germline, CDR1 MNHEY and CDR2 SVGAGI. J was trimmed by 6 bases and V by 0 bases; bases with no gene match: 6. Here the CDR3 reads CASSYSAGQGFQPQHF. The CDR3 nucleotides read TGTGCCAGCAGTTACTCGGCGGGACAGGGTTTTCAGCCCCAGCATTTT.

V and J are TRBV20-1 and TRBJ1-3; 8 nucleotides align to TRBD1. CDR3 length: 11 amino acids. Trimming removed 6 bases from V and 8 bases from J; junction bases left unmatched: 3. The germline V gene encodes CDR1 DFQATT and CDR2 SNEGSKA (reference sequence). Here the CDR3 DNA reads TGCAGTGCCACGACAGGGGACACCATATATTTT. Its translation is CSATTGDTIYF.

This clonotype was seen a handful of times. The chain recombines TRBV10-3 with TRBJ1-1; D is ambiguous. Between the trimmed V and J ends, which lost 2 bases and 4 bases, there was a span of 17 bases. The CDR3 sequence is 16 residues long. In germline, CDR1 is ENHRY, CDR2 SYGVKD. The CDR3 spells CAISENLERTSTEAFF. In nucleotides, the CDR3 is TGTGCCATCAGTGAGAACCTAGAAAGGACTTCCACTGAAGCTTTCTTT.

This clonotype was observed a handful of times. The V gene is TRBV11-2, the J gene TRBJ2-1; 8 bases fit TRBD2. V lost 5 bases and J lost 1; bases outside the gene matches: 10. The CDR3 totals 17 residues. Germline CDR1 is SGHAT and CDR2 is FQNNGV. As DNA, the CDR3 is TGTGCCAGCAGCCCCCTGCCGGGGGGGCCTTCCTACAATGAGCAGTTCTTC. Its protein product is CASSPLPGGPSYNEQFF.

The chain combines TRBV5-1 with TRBJ1-4; 9 nucleotides line up with TRBD1. This CDR3 contains 15 residues. In germline, CDR1 is SGHRS, CDR2 YFSETQ. Trimming removed 4 bases from V and 4 bases from J; junction bases left unmatched: 5. CDR3: CASSLPTGGNEKLFF. CDR3 DNA sequence: TGCGCCAGCAGCCTCCCGACAGGGGGTAATGAAAAACTGTTTTTT.

The rearrangement joins TRBV29-1 to TRBJ2-7; D perhaps matches TRBD2 (5 bases). This CDR3 is built from 13 residues. Germline-derived CDR1 and CDR2 are SQVTM and ANQGSEA. Between the trimmed V and J ends, which lost 4 bases and 3 bases, there was a span of 13 bases. The CDR3 DNA reads TGCAGCGTTGCCCAGAGAGGGAACTACGAGCAGTACTTC. Translation: CSVAQRGNYEQYF.

This clonotype was counted between two and nine times. This chain links TRBV19 with TRBJ1-1, with a weak D call TRBD1 (6 bases). From germline, CDR1 is LNHDA and CDR2 SQIVND (reference sequence). The CDR3 is 12 residues long. The V and J ends lost 6 bases and 11 bases respectively, with 16 bases between them. CDR3 DNA: TGTGCCAGTAGCAAACAGGGCATGAGCGCTTTCTTT. Its translation is CASSKQGMSAFF.

A few counts support this clonotype. The chain combines TRBV5-1 with TRBJ2-1; D possibly corresponds to TRBD1 (6 bases). This CDR3 spans 14 amino acids. The V end lost 3 bases, the J end lost 4 bases, and 11 bases lay between the germline ends. CDR1 is SGHRS and CDR2 is YFSETQ in the germline V gene. The CDR3 coding sequence is TGCGCCAGCAGCTCCGAGGGGGTATACAATGAGCAGTTCTTC. Its protein product is CASSSEGVYNEQFF.

This clonotype was counted many times. The gene calls are TRBV7-9 and TRBJ1-1, with 8 bases identical to TRBD1. V lost 6 bases to trimming and J lost 12 bases; unmatched junction nucleotides: 12. Germline CDR1 reads SEHNR; CDR2 reads FQNEAQ (reference sequence). CDR3 length: 13 amino acids. CDR3 in amino acids: CASRDSWDRRTFF. The CDR3 nucleotides read TGTGCCAGCAGGGACTCTTGGGACAGGCGGACTTTCTTT.

This clonotype was observed many times. The genes are TRBV7-9 and TRBJ1-4; D is perhaps TRBD1 (6 bases). V lost 6 bases and J 0 bases, leaving 8 bases between the germline ends. Germline CDR1 is SEHNR and CDR2 is FQNEAQ (reference sequence). There are 14 residues in the CDR3. CDR3 bases: TGTGCCAGCAGAAAGGGGGCAACTAATGAAAAACTGTTTTTT. This encodes CASRKGATNEKLFF.

This clonotype was counted only a few times. J is TRBJ2-3 and V is TRBV20-1; maybe TRBD1 (5 bases). The CDR3 covers 15 residues. In germline, CDR1 is DFQATT, CDR2 SNEGSKA (reference sequence). Trimming took off 5 bases at V and 1 base at J, with 16 bases between the two ends. Here the CDR3 reads CSADIRGSGTDTQYF. The CDR3 DNA reads TGCAGTGCTGATATTAGGGGCTCGGGCACAGATACGCAGTATTTT.

The sample holds many counts of this clonotype. CDR3 DNA: TGCAGTGCTAGGCGGGCAGCGAACACTGAAGCTTTCTTT. Translation gives CSARRAANTEAFF. This rearrangement joins TRBV20-1 to TRBJ1-1; D is ambiguous. The CDR3 length is 13 residues. Germline CDR1 and CDR2: DFQATT and SNEGSKA (reference sequence). The V gene lost 3 bases and the J gene lost 1 base, with 9 bases spanning the gap.

This clonotype was counted only a few times. The chain recombines TRBV12-3 or TRBV12-4 with TRBJ1-5; TRBD1 aligns across 9 bases. This CDR3 contains 15 residues. V lost 6 bases and J lost 0; bases outside the gene matches: 3. CDR3 in amino acids: CASRAGQGSNQPQHF. The DNA of the CDR3 is TGTGCCAGCAGAGCGGGACAGGGTAGCAATCAGCCCCAGCATTTT.

The count of this clonotype is one. This chain links TRBV20-1 with TRBJ1-2, with 9 bases matching TRBD1. The length of the CDR3 is 13 residues. V dropped 1 base and J dropped 3; count of bases not matched to a gene: 0. Per germline, CDR1 DFQATT and CDR2 SNEGSKA (reference sequence). The DNA for the CDR3 is TGCAGTGCTAGAGGACAGGGGGACTATGGCTACACCTTC. It is translated as CSARGQGDYGYTF.